These 20 T cell receptor beta chains were sequenced from one sample in a study of blood T cell repertoires in COVID-19. Here immunoSEQ multiplex PCR was the method, and the copy in TCRdb shows in-frame clones only, minus some. The table shows fewer than 350,000 clones, with about 85% occurring only once. Material for sequencing was PBMCs or T cells enriched from blood (not recorded which). The receptors derive from a woman aged 30 to 39 who had been exposed to COVID-19.

V is TRBV4-1 and J is TRBJ2-2, with 9 bases aligning to TRBD1. The CDR3 length is 16 residues. From germline, CDR1 is MGHRA and CDR2 YSYEKL. V gave up 4 bases and J gave up 3 bases; unmatched junction bases: 6. The CDR3 sequence: CASSRPGTGYTGELFF. As DNA, the CDR3 is TGCGCCAGCAGCCGGCCGGGGACAGGGTACACCGGGGAGCTGTTTTTT.

The chain couples TRBV7-2 to TRBJ1-1, with D hard to call. There are 13 residues in the CDR3. The V end was cut by 5 bases, the J end by 0 bases, with 7 bases between. CDR1 and CDR2 (germline): SGHTA, FQGNSA. The CDR3 sequence is CASSILLNTEAFF. The CDR3 DNA sequence: TGTGCCAGCAGCATTCTCTTGAACACTGAAGCTTTCTTT.

This clone was recorded once. The chain employs TRBV2 and TRBJ1-4, with no clear D. The CDR3 runs to 13 residues. From germline, CDR1 is SNHLY and CDR2 FYNNEI. With 8 bases removed from V and 9 bases from J, the gap between germline ends came to 16 bases. The CDR3: CASFDTSLQKLFF. DNA of the CDR3: TGTGCCAGCTTCGACACCTCACTGCAAAAACTGTTTTTT.

The chain carries TRBV7-3 and TRBJ2-7; possible D gene TRBD1, 6 bases. Trimming removed 5 bases at V and 0 bases at J, with 14 bases between. Germline CDR1 reads SGHTA; CDR2 reads FQGTGA. This CDR3 spans 15 amino acids. CDR3 protein: CASSEGTQSSYEQYF. CDR3 nucleotide sequence: TGTGCCAGCAGCGAAGGGACACAGTCCTCCTACGAGCAGTACTTC.

The gene calls are TRBV19 and TRBJ1-1; 9 bases agree with TRBD1. Looked up from germline, CDR1 is LNHDA and CDR2 is SQIVND (reference sequence). The CDR3 consists of 16 residues. V was pared by 3 bases and J by 3 bases, with 8 bases of the junction left unmatched. The CDR3 DNA sequence: TGTGCCAGTAGTATCCGCCCTGACAGGGGGGACACTGAAGCTTTCTTT. This gives the protein CASSIRPDRGDTEAFF.

The chain employs TRBV27 and TRBJ1-4, with 7 positions matching TRBD1. This CDR3 spans 17 amino acids. Germline trimming cut 2 bases from V and 1 base from J; bases unmatched to any gene: 7. Germline CDR1 reads MNHEY; CDR2 reads SMNVEV (reference sequence). CDR3 nucleotides: TGTGCCAGCAGTTTAACGGGCAGGGGGAAAACTAATGAAAAACTGTTTTTT. Encoded protein: CASSLTGRGKTNEKLFF.

J is TRBJ2-3 and V is TRBV2; a possible D gene is TRBD2 (5 bases). In germline, CDR1 is SNHLY, CDR2 FYNNEI. Between the trimmed V and J ends, which lost 1 base and 3 bases, there was a span of 11 bases. The CDR3 totals 15 residues. The CDR3 sequence is CASSEVGGGTDTQYF. DNA of the CDR3: TGTGCCAGCAGTGAAGTAGGAGGTGGAACAGATACGCAGTATTTT.

The chain has TRBV6-2 or TRBV6-3 and TRBJ2-6; no definite D call. The CDR3 has 15 amino acids. Per the germline V gene, CDR1 is MNHEY and CDR2 is SVGEGT. V gave up 6 bases and J gave up 3 bases, with 12 bases separating them. This chain's CDR3 is CASSPRLLGANVLTF. As DNA, the CDR3 is TGTGCCAGCAGCCCCAGGCTACTTGGGGCCAACGTCCTGACTTTC.

This chain links TRBV12-3 or TRBV12-4 with TRBJ1-1; no reliable D call. V lost 3 bases to trimming and J lost 3 bases, with 8 bases between them. This CDR3 is built from 13 residues. The CDR3 nucleotides are TGTGCCAGCAGTTTTAGGAGGGACACTGAAGCTTTCTTT. It specifies CASSFRRDTEAFF.

This clone was seen more than once but under ten times. V usage is TRBV12-3 or TRBV12-4 and J usage is TRBJ1-2, with unresolved D. The CDR3 has 10 amino acids. V was pared by 6 bases and J by 5 bases, with 4 bases between. This CDR3 reads CASREYGYTF. The CDR3 nucleotides are TGTGCCAGCAGGGAGTATGGCTACACCTTC.

A word on this clone: The same CDR3 arises from other DNA sequences in this sample as well. The genes are TRBV12-3 or TRBV12-4 and TRBJ2-5; D ambiguous. The ends were cut back, 6 bases at V and 4 bases at J, with 6 bases in the middle. CDR3 length equals 11 residues. CDR3 in DNA: TGTGCCAGCAGCTATGGAGAGACCCAGTACTTC. Its translation is CASSYGETQYF.

The chain couples TRBV28 to TRBJ1-6; 8 bases agree with TRBD1. CDR1 is MDHEN and CDR2 is SYDVKM in the germline V gene. This CDR3 region has 16 residues. The junction had 14 bases not matched to a gene; V was cut back by 5 bases and J by 11 bases. Written as DNA, the CDR3 is TGTGCCAGCAGTACCTTCGGACAGGGAGGTTTGGCACCCCTCCACTTT. This codes for CASSTFGQGGLAPLHF.

The V and J genes are TRBV28 and TRBJ1-6; D is perhaps TRBD1 (5 bases). The CDR3 length is 15 residues. V was trimmed by 7 bases and J by 5 bases, leaving 15 bases between them. Germline CDR1 is MDHEN and CDR2 is SYDVKM. This CDR3 reads CASIPVDTHNSPLHF. The CDR3 DNA reads TGTGCCAGCATTCCCGTGGACACCCATAATTCACCCCTCCACTTT.

The rearrangement links TRBV10-3 to TRBJ1-4, with 8 bases aligning to TRBD1. Germline assignment: CDR1 ENHRY and CDR2 SYGVKD. This CDR3 has 15 amino acids. J lost 7 bases, V lost 2 bases, and 6 bases had no gene match. The chain's CDR3 is CAISEDRGWGEKLFF. CDR3 coding DNA: TGTGCCATCAGTGAGGACAGGGGTTGGGGTGAAAAACTGTTTTTT.

This rearrangement joins TRBV7-3 to TRBJ2-1; 7 bases fit TRBD2. This CDR3 has 17 residues. Trimming at V came to 1 base and at J to 0 bases, leaving 6 bases not matched to a gene. CDR1 is SGHTA and CDR2 is FQGTGA in the germline V gene. The CDR3 bases are TGTGCCAGCAGCTTAATACTAGCGAGAAGCTCCTACAATGAGCAGTTCTTC. It codes for CASSLILARSSYNEQFF.

The V gene is TRBV27, the J gene TRBJ1-5; D unresolved. In germline, CDR1 is MNHEY, CDR2 SMNVEV (reference sequence). This CDR3 is 17 amino acids long. V lost 0 bases and J lost 2, with 14 bases in between. The CDR3 is CASSLSGGYGGNQPQHF. In nucleotides, the CDR3 is TGTGCCAGCAGTTTATCTGGAGGGTACGGGGGCAATCAGCCCCAGCATTTT.

The sample holds one count of this clone. The CDR3 region is CASSPSGRALNEQFF. The CDR3 nucleotides read TGTGCCAGCAGTCCAAGCGGGAGGGCCCTCAATGAGCAGTTCTTC. The chain couples TRBV3-1 (or the pseudogene TRBV3-2) to TRBJ2-1; TRBD2 aligns across 10 bases. CDR1 LGHDT and CDR2 YNNKEL come from the germline V gene (reference sequence). V gave up 6 bases and J gave up 6 bases; unmatched junction bases: 8. This CDR3 has 15 residues.

This chain connects TRBV27 to TRBJ2-3; TRBD2 matches at 10 bases. The CDR3 sequence is 20 residues long. V was clipped by 6 bases and J by 0 bases; unmatched bases: 18. CDR1 is MNHEY, CDR2 SMNVEV, per germline (reference sequence). CDR3 DNA: TGTGCCAGCAGCCAAGGCCGGATAGCGGGGGGCCGAAAAAGCACAGATACGCAGTATTTT. Amino acids: CASSQGRIAGGRKSTDTQYF.

The J gene is TRBJ1-1, the V gene TRBV28; the match to TRBD1 covers 7 bases. CDR3 length: 16 amino acids. Losses at the gene ends were 6 bases for V and 0 bases for J; bases not matched to a gene: 10. Per germline, CDR1 MDHEN and CDR2 SYDVKM. This CDR3 is CASRRLGQSMNTEAFF. In nucleotides, the CDR3 is TGTGCCAGCAGGAGACTGGGACAGTCCATGAACACTGAAGCTTTCTTT. The whole variable domain, filled in from reference TRBV28 and TRBJ1-1, reads DVKVTQSSRYLVKRTGEKVFLECVQDMDHENMFWYRQDPGLGLRLIYFSYDVKMKEKGDIPEGYSVSREKKERFSLILESASTNQTSMYLCASRRLGQSMNTEAFFGQGTRLTVV.

This clone appeared a single time. V is TRBV19 and J is TRBJ1-5; TRBD1 agrees at 10 bases. The CDR3 is made up of 17 amino acids. Per the germline V gene, CDR1 is LNHDA and CDR2 is SQIVND (reference sequence). The trim removed 1 base at V and 3 bases at J, leaving 6 bases unmatched. CDR3 sequence (DNA): TGTGCCAGTAGTATAGGACTAGACAGGGGGCACAATCAGCCCCAGCATTTT. This codes for CASSIGLDRGHNQPQHF.